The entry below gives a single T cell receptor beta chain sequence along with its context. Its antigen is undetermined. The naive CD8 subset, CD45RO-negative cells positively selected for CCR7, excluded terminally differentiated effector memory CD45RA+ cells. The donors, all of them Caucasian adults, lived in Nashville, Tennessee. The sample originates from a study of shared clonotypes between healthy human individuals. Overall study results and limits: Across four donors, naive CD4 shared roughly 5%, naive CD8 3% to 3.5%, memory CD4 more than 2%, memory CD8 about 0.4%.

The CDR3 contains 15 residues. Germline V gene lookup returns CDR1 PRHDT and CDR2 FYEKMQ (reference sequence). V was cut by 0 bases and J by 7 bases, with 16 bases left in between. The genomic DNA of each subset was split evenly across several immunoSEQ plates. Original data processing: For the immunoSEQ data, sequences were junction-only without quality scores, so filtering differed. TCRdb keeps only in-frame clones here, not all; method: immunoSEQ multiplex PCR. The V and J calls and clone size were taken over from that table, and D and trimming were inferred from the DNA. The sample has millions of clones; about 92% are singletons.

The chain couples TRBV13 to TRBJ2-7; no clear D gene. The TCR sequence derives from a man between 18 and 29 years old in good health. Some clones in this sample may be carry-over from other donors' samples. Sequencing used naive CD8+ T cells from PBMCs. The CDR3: CASSLGDPQPGEQYF. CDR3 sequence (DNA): TGTGCCAGCAGCTTAGGTGACCCACAGCCGGGTGAGCAGTACTTC.